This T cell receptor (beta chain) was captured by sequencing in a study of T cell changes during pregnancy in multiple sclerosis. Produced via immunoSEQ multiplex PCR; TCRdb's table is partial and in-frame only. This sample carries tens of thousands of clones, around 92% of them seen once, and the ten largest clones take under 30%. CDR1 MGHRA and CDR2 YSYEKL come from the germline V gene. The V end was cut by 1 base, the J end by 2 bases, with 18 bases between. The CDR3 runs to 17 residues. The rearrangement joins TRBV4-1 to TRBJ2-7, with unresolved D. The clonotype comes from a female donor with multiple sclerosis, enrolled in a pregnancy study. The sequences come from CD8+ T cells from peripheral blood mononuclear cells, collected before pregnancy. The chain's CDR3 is CASSQAPWFGLPYEQYF. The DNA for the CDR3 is TGCGCCAGCAGCCAAGCGCCGTGGTTTGGGCTTCCCTACGAGCAGTACTTC.